These 24 T cell receptor beta chains were sequenced from one sample in a study of cytomegalovirus exposure and HLA in healthy donors. Primers for the PCR totalled 60 Vbeta and 13 Jbeta. The repertoire was sequenced with immunoSEQ multiplex PCR; TCRdb's copy has only in-frame clones and lacks some. Seen here are about 150,000 clones, just under 80% observed once, and the top ten hold around 7%. The sequenced material came from PBMCs. Receptors were obtained from a woman in her 40s in good health and CMV-seropositive.

This clone came up once. V gene TRBV29-1 combines with J gene TRBJ2-1; tentatively, D is TRBD2 (6 bases). V was trimmed by 7 bases and J by 4 bases, leaving 8 bases between them. The CDR3 loop spans 11 amino acids. The germline V gene has CDR1 SQVTM and CDR2 ANQGSEA. CDR3 nucleotide sequence: TGCAGCGGGGGACTTTACAATGAGCAGTTCTTC. Translating gives CSGGLYNEQFF.

The chain uses TRBV30 and TRBJ1-2; D perhaps matches TRBD1 (6 bases). Germline CDR1 is GTSNPN and CDR2 is SVGIG (reference sequence). V gave up 8 bases and J gave up 1 base, with 11 bases separating them. CDR3 length equals 12 residues. The CDR3 protein is CARRQVNYGYTF. CDR3 sequence (DNA): TGTGCCCGAAGACAGGTTAACTATGGCTACACCTTC.

The chain's CDR3 is CASSSGGRQETQYF. CDR3 sequence (DNA): TGTGCCAGCAGCTCAGGAGGACGCCAAGAGACCCAGTACTTC. The chain carries TRBV5-4 and TRBJ2-5; a possible D gene is TRBD2 (5 bases). The CDR3 totals 14 residues. V lost 3 bases, J lost 1 base, and 10 bases lay in between. Germline CDR1 and CDR2: SGHNT and YYREEE (reference sequence).

Of note for this clone: One end of the junction fails to match germline, which may point to a read error. The CDR3 coding sequence is TGTTCCAGCAGCTGGGGATGGACAGGTGATAATTCACCCCTCCACTTT. Protein: CSSSWGWTGDNSPLHF. V gene TRBV7-9 combines with J gene TRBJ1-6, with 7 bases aligning to TRBD1. The CDR3 runs to 16 residues. Germline V gives CDR1 SEHNR, CDR2 FQNEAQ (reference sequence). The full variable domain, its missing parts supplied by reference TRBV7-9 and TRBJ1-6, is DTGVSQNPRHKITKRGQNVTFRCDPISEHNRLYWYRQTLGQGPEFLTYFQNEAQLEKSRLLSDRFSAERPKGSFSTLEIQRTEQGDSAMYLCSSSWGWTGDNSPLHFGNGTRLTVT.

The chain links TRBV4-3 to TRBJ1-4; D might be TRBD1 (5 bases). The V and J ends lost 1 base and 2 bases respectively, with 14 bases between them. Germline CDR1 is LGHNA and CDR2 is YSLEER. The CDR3 covers 17 residues. This CDR3 reads CASSQGIGADTNEKLFF. The CDR3 bases are TGCGCCAGCAGCCAAGGTATTGGGGCAGACACTAATGAAAAACTGTTTTTT.

The chain couples TRBV2 to TRBJ2-6, with unresolved D. Trimming removed 7 bases at V and 5 bases at J, with 9 bases between. Germline loops: CDR1 SNHLY, CDR2 FYNNEI. The CDR3 sequence is 13 residues long. The CDR3: CASKESWANVLTF. CDR3 in DNA: TGTGCCAGCAAAGAAAGCTGGGCCAACGTCCTGACTTTC.

The chain recombines TRBV27 with TRBJ1-2, with TRBD1 identical over 8 bases. The CDR3 totals 14 residues. The ends lost 6 bases at V and 5 bases at J; junction bases unmatched: 8. Germline assignment: CDR1 MNHEY and CDR2 SMNVEV (reference sequence). The chain's CDR3 is CASRRGQEPYGYTF. In DNA, the CDR3 is TGTGCCAGCAGACGGGGACAGGAGCCTTATGGCTACACCTTC.

This clone was seen only once. The chain is built from TRBV4-1 and TRBJ2-3; a possible D gene is TRBD2 (6 bases). Trimming shortened V by 4 bases and J by 4 bases, and 9 bases separated the two germline ends. The CDR3 has 13 amino acids. Germline CDR1 and CDR2: MGHRA and YSYEKL. The CDR3 sequence: CASSRPGADTQYF. The CDR3 coding sequence is TGCGCCAGCAGCCGGCCGGGGGCAGATACGCAGTATTTT.

The J gene is TRBJ1-6, the V gene TRBV7-8; D is ambiguous. Germline values: CDR1 SGHVS, CDR2 FQNEAQ. Trimming pared 1 base from V and 9 bases from J, leaving 7 bases between. The CDR3 covers 13 residues. CDR3 bases: TGTGCCAGCAGCTTAGAGCGGTTTTCACCCCTCCACTTT. Its protein is CASSLERFSPLHF.

The rearrangement joins TRBV2 to TRBJ2-3; 11 positions agree with TRBD2. V shed 7 bases and J 2 bases; nucleotides not matched to a gene: 5. The CDR3 extends over 15 amino acids. CDR1 is SNHLY, CDR2 FYNNEI, per germline. Here the CDR3 DNA reads TGTGCCAGCACCGTAGCGGGGGGGGTCACAGATACGCAGTATTTT. Translating gives CASTVAGGVTDTQYF.

Notes on this clone: Germline is not matched at one junction end, which may reflect a read error. V gene TRBV29-1 combines with J gene TRBJ2-2, with D possibly matching TRBD1 (5 bases). Germline V gives CDR1 SQVTM, CDR2 ANQGSEA. CDR3 length: 14 amino acids. CDR3 nucleotide sequence: TGCAGCGTAGAAGACAGTGGTCACACCGGGGAGCTGTTTTTT. Translating gives CSVEDSGHTGELFF.

This clone was detected only a few times. The chain recombines TRBV5-4 with TRBJ1-1; 8 nucleotides line up with TRBD1. J was trimmed by 4 bases and V by 4 bases; bases with no gene match: 12. CDR1 is SGHNT and CDR2 is YYREEE in the germline V gene (reference sequence). The CDR3 runs 16 residues. As DNA, the CDR3 is TGTGCCAGCAGCCTCATCAGGGGGCAACCCCCCACTGAAGCTTTCTTT. Its protein product is CASSLIRGQPPTEAFF. The full variable domain, its missing parts supplied by reference TRBV5-4 and TRBJ1-1, is ETGVTQSPTHLIKTRGQQVTLRCSSQSGHNTVSWYQQALGQGPQFIFQYYREEENGRGNFPPRFSGLQFPNYSSELNVNALELDDSALYLCASSLIRGQPPTEAFFGQGTRLTVV.

This chain joins TRBV4-1 and TRBJ1-5; D ambiguous. CDR3 length: 15 amino acids. Between the trimmed V and J ends, which lost 1 base and 2 bases, there was a span of 9 bases. Germline V gives CDR1 MGHRA, CDR2 YSYEKL. CDR3 sequence reads: CASSQVGGGNQPQHF. DNA of the CDR3: TGCGCCAGCAGCCAAGTAGGAGGAGGCAATCAGCCCCAGCATTTT.

The CDR3 sequence: CATSRARAAGELFF. In DNA form, the CDR3 reads TGTGCCACCAGCAGGGCCCGAGCGGCCGGGGAGCTGTTTTTT. This chain joins TRBV15 and TRBJ2-2; perhaps TRBD2 as D (5 bases). Germline V CDR1 and CDR2: LNHNV, YYDKDF (reference sequence). V was pared by 3 bases and J by 6 bases, with 11 bases between. This CDR3 has 14 amino acids.

This clone was seen only once. The rearrangement links TRBV5-1 to TRBJ2-1, with 11 bases aligning to TRBD2. The CDR3 has 16 amino acids. V shed 2 bases, J shed 9 bases, and the junction held 10 bases outside the gene matches. Germline CDR1 SGHRS, CDR2 YFSETQ. DNA of the CDR3: TGCGCCAGCAGCTTACTTAGCGGGGGGGCCACGAGTGAGCAGTTCTTC. Encoded protein: CASSLLSGGATSEQFF.

CDR3 residues: CAWISQGQNYGYTF. DNA of the CDR3: TGTGCCTGGATTAGTCAGGGGCAAAACTATGGCTACACCTTC. This chain connects TRBV30 to TRBJ1-2, with D maybe TRBD1 (6 bases). Per the germline V gene, CDR1 is GTSNPN and CDR2 is SVGIG (reference sequence). The length of the CDR3 is 14 residues. V shed 4 bases and J shed 2 bases, with 14 bases lying between them. Full variable domain (rest looked up from reference TRBV30 and TRBJ1-2): SQTIHQWPATLVQPVGSPLSLECTVEGTSNPNLYWYRQAAGRGLQLLFYSVGIGQISSEVPQNLSASRPQDRQFILSSKKLLLSDSGFYLCAWISQGQNYGYTFGSGTRLTVV.

The chain uses TRBV7-8 and TRBJ2-7; 8 bases match TRBD1. V shed 7 bases and J 6 bases; nucleotides not matched to a gene: 11. The CDR3 spans 14 residues. CDR1 is SGHVS, CDR2 FQNEAQ, per germline. CDR3: CASTFRDRLPEQYF. The CDR3 DNA reads as TGTGCCAGCACCTTTAGGGACAGGCTCCCCGAGCAGTACTTC.

The CDR3 DNA is TGTGCCAGCAGCTTAGGGGACAGGGGCTCAGGAAACACCATATATTTT. The encoded protein is CASSLGDRGSGNTIYF. This chain connects TRBV7-2 to TRBJ1-3, with TRBD1 matching over 10 bases. CDR1 and CDR2 from the germline V gene are SGHTA and FQGNSA. J lost 4 bases, V lost 1 base, and 4 bases had no gene match. This CDR3 has 16 amino acids.

This clone was observed a few times. J is TRBJ1-1 and V is TRBV19; D possibly corresponds to TRBD1 (5 bases). Germline CDR1 reads LNHDA; CDR2 reads SQIVND (reference sequence). CDR3 size: 14 residues. V lost 5 bases and J 6 bases, leaving 16 bases between the germline ends. CDR3: CASSPAVGGSEAFF. The CDR3 nucleotides are TGTGCCAGTAGTCCCGCCGTGGGGGGGTCTGAAGCTTTCTTT.

This sequence joins TRBV7-5 and TRBJ2-5; the table's D call, TRBD2, was not checked against the DNA. TRBV7-5 is tagged as a pseudogene. CDR3 size: 13 residues. CDR3 nucleotide sequence: TGTGCTCGGCCACTAGCGGGGGAAGAGACCCAGTACTTC. This sequence encodes CARPLAGEETQYF.

The chain recombines TRBV14 with TRBJ1-4; D possibly corresponds to TRBD1 (6 bases). Trimming removed 4 bases at V and 6 bases at J, with 12 bases between. Germline V gives CDR1 SGHDN, CDR2 FVKESK. The CDR3 consists of 14 residues. This CDR3 is CASSPRGADEKLFF. The CDR3 DNA is TGTGCCAGCAGCCCCCGGGGGGCTGATGAAAAACTGTTTTTT.

This clone appeared a single time. This chain links TRBV9 with TRBJ1-1; 7 bases match TRBD1. Trimming cost V 3 bases and J 4 bases; bases outside gene matches: 9. This CDR3 comprises 15 residues. Germline V gene sequence: CDR1 SGDLS, CDR2 YYNGEE. The CDR3 is CASSASTGKGTEAFF. For the CDR3, the DNA is TGTGCCAGCAGCGCATCGACAGGGAAGGGCACTGAAGCTTTCTTT.

The chain has TRBV19 and TRBJ1-5; 8 nucleotides line up with TRBD1. The CDR3 is made up of 14 amino acids. CDR1 is LNHDA, CDR2 SQIVND, per germline (reference sequence). CDR3: CGVGQDHSNQPQHF. CDR3 coding DNA: TGTGGAGTGGGACAGGATCATAGCAATCAGCCCCAGCATTTT. Full variable domain (outside the CDR3, taken from reference TRBV19 and TRBJ1-5): DGGITQSPKYLFRKEGQNVTLSCEQNLNHDAMYWYRQDPGQGLRLIYYSQIVNDFQKGDIAEGYSVSREKKESFPLTVTSAQKNPTAFYLCGVGQDHSNQPQHFGDGTRLSIL.

The chain employs TRBV5-1 and TRBJ1-1, with 7 bases identical to TRBD1. Germline V gene data show CDR1 as SGHRS and CDR2 as YFSETQ. J was trimmed by 1 base and V by 4 bases; bases with no gene match: 4. CDR3 length: 14 amino acids. The CDR3 sequence: CASSIGTANTEAFF. CDR3 DNA sequence: TGCGCCAGCAGCATAGGGACAGCGAACACTGAAGCTTTCTTT.